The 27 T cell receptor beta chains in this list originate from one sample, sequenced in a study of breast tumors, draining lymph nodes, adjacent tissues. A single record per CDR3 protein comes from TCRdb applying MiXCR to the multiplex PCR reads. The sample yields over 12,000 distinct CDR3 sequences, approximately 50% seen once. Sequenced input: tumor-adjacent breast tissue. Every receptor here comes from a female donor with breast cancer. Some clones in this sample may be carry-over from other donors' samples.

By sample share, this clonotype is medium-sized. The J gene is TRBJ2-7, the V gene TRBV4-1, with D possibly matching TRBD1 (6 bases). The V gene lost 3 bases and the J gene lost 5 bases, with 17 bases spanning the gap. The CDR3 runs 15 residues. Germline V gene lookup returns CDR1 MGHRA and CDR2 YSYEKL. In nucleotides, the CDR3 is TGCGCCAGCAGCCATCCCCTTCGACAGGTCAACGAGCAGTACTTC. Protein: CASSHPLRQVNEQYF.

The CDR3 loop reads CATSPSTDTQYF. The CDR3 nucleotides are TGTGCCACCTCTCCTAGCACAGATACGCAGTATTTT. The chain uses TRBV15 and TRBJ2-3; D gene unclear. CDR1 and CDR2 (germline): LNHNV, YYDKDF (reference sequence). V lost 8 bases to trimming and J lost 0 bases, with 6 bases between them. This CDR3 has 12 residues.

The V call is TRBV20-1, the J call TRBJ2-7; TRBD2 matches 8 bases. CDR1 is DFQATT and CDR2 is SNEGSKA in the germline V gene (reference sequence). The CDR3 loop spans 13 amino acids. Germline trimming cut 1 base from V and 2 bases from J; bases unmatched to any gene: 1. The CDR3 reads CSARVSGTYEQYF. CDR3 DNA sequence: TGCAGTGCTAGAGTTAGCGGGACCTACGAGCAGTACTTC.

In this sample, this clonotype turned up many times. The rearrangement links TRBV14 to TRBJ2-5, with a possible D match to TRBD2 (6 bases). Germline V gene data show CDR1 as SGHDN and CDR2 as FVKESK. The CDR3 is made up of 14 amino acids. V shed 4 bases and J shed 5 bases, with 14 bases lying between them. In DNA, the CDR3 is TGTGCCAGCAGCCGGCTTGGGGGGATGGAGACCCAGTACTTC. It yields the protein CASSRLGGMETQYF.

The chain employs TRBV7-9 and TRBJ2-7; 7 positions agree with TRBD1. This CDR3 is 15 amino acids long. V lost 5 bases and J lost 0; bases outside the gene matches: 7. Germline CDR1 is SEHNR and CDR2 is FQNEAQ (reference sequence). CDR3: CASSQQGWSSYEQYV. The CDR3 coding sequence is TGTGCCAGCAGCCAACAGGGGTGGAGCTCCTACGAGCAGTACGTC.

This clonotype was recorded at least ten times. Here the CDR3 reads CASSPPYGEYYGYTF. The CDR3 DNA is TGTGCCAGCTCACCACCATACGGGGAATACTATGGCTACACCTTC. The V call is TRBV18, the J call TRBJ1-2; no clear D. Germline V gene sequence: CDR1 KGHSH, CDR2 LQKENI. CDR3 size: 15 residues. V was pared by 0 bases and J by 3 bases, with 11 bases between.

CDR3: CASSVEVLGLQGYTF. CDR3 bases: TGTGCCAGCAGCGTTGAAGTTTTGGGATTACAAGGCTACACCTTC. The chain links TRBV14 to TRBJ1-2; no clear D. Trimming shortened V by 5 bases and J by 8 bases, and 21 bases separated the two germline ends. This CDR3 has 15 residues. Germline V gene data show CDR1 as SGHDN and CDR2 as FVKESK.

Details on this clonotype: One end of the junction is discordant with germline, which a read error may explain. CDR3 region: CANSHVGQGYGYTF. CDR3 DNA sequence: TGTGCCAACAGCCACGTGGGACAGGGCTATGGCTACACCTTC. The chain is built from TRBV14 and TRBJ1-2, with 9 positions matching TRBD1. Germline V gives CDR1 SGHDN, CDR2 FVKESK. The length of the CDR3 is 14 residues.

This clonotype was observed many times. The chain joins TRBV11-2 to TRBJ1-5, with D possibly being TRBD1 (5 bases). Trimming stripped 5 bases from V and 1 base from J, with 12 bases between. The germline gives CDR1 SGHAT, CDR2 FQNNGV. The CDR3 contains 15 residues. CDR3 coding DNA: TGTGCCAGCAGCCCGTGGGACGGAAGCAATCAGCCCCAGCATTTT. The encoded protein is CASSPWDGSNQPQHF.

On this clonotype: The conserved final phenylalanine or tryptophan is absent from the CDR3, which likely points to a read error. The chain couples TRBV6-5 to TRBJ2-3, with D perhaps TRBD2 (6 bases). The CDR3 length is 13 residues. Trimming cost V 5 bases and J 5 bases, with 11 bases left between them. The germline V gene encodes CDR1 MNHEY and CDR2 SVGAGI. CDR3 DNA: TGTGCCAGCAGTGGGGACTTCGGAGATACGCAGTATCTT. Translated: CASSGDFGDTQYL.

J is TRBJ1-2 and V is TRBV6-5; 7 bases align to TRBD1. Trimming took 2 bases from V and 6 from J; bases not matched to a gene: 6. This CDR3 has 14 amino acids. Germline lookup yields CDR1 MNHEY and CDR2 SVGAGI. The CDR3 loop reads CASSYGQGDNGYTF. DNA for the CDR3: TGTGCCAGCAGTTACGGGCAGGGGGATAATGGCTACACCTTC.

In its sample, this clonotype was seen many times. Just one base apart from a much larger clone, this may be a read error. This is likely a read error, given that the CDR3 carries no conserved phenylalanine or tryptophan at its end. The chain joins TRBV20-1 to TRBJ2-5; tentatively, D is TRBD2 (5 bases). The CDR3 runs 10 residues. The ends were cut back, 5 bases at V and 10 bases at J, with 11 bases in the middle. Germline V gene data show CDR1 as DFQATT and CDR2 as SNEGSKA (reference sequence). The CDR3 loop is CSAGLTDQYS. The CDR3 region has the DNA TGCAGTGCTGGACTTACCGACCAGTACTCC.

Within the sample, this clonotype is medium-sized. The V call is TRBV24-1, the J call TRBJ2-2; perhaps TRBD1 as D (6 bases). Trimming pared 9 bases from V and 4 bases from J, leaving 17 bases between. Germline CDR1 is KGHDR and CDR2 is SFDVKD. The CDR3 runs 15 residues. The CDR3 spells CATGTPAATTGELFF. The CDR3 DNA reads TGTGCCACCGGGACACCGGCCGCGACCACCGGGGAGCTGTTTTTT.

DNA for the CDR3: TGTGCCAGTAGTGACAGGGGAGGCAACGAGCAGTACGTC. Translated, it gives CASSDRGGNEQYV. The chain combines TRBV19 with TRBJ2-7; 8 positions agree with TRBD1. The CDR3 spans 13 residues. V shed 5 bases, J shed 5 bases, and the junction held 5 bases outside the gene matches. Germline V lookup: CDR1 LNHDA, CDR2 SQIVND (reference sequence).

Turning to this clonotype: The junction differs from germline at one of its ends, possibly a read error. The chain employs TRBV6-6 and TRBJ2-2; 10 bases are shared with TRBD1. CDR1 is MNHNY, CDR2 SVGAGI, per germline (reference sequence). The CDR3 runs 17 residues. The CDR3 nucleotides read TGTGCCAGCAGTCTCCGGGGACAGGGGCCGAACACCGGGGAGCTGTCTTTT. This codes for CASSLRGQGPNTGELSF.

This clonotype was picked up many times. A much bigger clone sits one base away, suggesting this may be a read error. CDR3 sequence (DNA): TGTGCCAGCAGCGCGGACAGGGCCCTCACTAACTATGGCTACACCTTC. Its translation: CASSADRALTNYGYTF. V and J are TRBV5-4 and TRBJ1-2; TRBD1 matches at 8 bases. The germline V gene has CDR1 SGHNT and CDR2 YYREEE (reference sequence). The CDR3 is 16 residues long. J lost 0 bases, V lost 4 bases, and 8 bases had no gene match.

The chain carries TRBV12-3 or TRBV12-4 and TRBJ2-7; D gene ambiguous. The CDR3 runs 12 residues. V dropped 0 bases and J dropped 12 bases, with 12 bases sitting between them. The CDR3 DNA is TGTGCCAGCAGTTTAGCGCGAAGGAGACCGTACTTC. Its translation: CASSLARRRPYF.

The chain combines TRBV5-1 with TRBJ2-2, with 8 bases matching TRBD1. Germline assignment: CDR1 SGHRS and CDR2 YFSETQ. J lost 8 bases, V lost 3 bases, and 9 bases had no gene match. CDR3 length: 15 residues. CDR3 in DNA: TGCGCCAGCAGCTCAGACAGGGGTCCCGCAGGGGAGCTGTTTTTT. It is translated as CASSSDRGPAGELFF.

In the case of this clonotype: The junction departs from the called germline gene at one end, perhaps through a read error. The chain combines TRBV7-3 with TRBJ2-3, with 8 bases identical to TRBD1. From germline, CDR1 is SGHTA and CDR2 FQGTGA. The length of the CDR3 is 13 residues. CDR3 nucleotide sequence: TGTGCCAACAGCCAGACAGGGGTAAATACGCTGTATTTT. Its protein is CANSQTGVNTLYF.

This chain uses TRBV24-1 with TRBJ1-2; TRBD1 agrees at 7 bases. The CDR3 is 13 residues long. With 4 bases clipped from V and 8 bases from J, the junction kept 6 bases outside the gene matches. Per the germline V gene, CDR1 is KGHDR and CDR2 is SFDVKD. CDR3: CATSDPTGYGYTF. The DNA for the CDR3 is TGTGCCACCAGTGACCCGACAGGGTACGGCTACACCTTC.

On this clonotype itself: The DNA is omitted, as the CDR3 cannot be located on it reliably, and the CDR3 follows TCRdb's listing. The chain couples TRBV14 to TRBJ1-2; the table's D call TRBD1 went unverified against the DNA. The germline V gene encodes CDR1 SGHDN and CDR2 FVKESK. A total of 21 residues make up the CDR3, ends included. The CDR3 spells CASSFYICSAPDSFLNYGYTF.

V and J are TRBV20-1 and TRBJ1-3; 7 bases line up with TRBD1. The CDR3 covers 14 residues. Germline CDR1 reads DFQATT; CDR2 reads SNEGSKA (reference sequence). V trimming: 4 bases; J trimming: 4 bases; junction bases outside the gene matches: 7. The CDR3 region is CSATRGLEGNTIYF. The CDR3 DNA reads TGCAGTGCTACTAGGGGGCTGGAGGGAAACACCATATATTTT.

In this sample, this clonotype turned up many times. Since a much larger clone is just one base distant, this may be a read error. The CDR3, as DNA: TGTGCCAGCACCCCCCTGGGGCACAATGAGCAGTTCTTC. As protein: CASTPLGHNEQFF. The chain employs TRBV13 and TRBJ2-1; D possibly corresponds to TRBD1 (5 bases). The germline V gene encodes CDR1 PRHDT and CDR2 FYEKMQ (reference sequence). The CDR3 has 13 residues. The V end was cut by 7 bases, the J end by 5 bases, with 12 bases between.

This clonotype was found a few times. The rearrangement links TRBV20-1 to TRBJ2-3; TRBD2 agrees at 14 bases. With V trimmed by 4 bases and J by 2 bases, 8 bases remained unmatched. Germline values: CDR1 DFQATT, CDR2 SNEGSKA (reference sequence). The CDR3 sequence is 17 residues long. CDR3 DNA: TGCAGTGCTATGTGGACTAGCGGGAGGACCAACACAGATACGCAGTATTTT. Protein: CSAMWTSGRTNTDTQYF.

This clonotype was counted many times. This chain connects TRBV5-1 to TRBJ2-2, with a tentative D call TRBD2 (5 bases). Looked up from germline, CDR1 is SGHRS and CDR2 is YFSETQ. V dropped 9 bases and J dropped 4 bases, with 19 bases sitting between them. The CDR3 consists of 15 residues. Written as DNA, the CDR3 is TGCGCCACCAGTAGTGGACCTGGAGGCACCGGGGAGCTGTTTTTT. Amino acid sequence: CATSSGPGGTGELFF.

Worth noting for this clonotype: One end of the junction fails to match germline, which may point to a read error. The CDR3 DNA reads as TGTGCCAGCAGCTTGGAAGGAGGTGCCCTCGAGCAATACTTC. Its protein product is CASSLEGGALEQYF. The J gene is TRBJ2-7, the V gene TRBV7-2, with D possibly TRBD2 on 5 matching bases. The germline V gene has CDR1 SGHTA and CDR2 FQGNSA. The CDR3 is 14 amino acids.

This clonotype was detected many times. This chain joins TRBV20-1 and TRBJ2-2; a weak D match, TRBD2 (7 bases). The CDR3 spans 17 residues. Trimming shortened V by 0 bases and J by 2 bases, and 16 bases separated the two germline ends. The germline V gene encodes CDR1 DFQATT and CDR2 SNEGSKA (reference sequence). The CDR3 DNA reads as TGCAGTGCTAGAGACCCTTCGCGGGGGCAAAACACCGGGGAGCTGTTTTTT. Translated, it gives CSARDPSRGQNTGELFF.